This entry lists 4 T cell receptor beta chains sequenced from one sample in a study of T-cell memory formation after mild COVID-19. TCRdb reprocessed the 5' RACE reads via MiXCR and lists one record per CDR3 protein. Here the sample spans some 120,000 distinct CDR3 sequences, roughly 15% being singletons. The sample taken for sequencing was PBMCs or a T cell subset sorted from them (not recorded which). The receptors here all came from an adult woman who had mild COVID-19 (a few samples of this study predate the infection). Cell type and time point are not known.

The CDR3 loop reads CASSPGGSGRARADTQYF. The CDR3 DNA reads as TGTGCCAGCAGTCCGGGAGGTAGCGGGAGGGCCAGGGCAGATACGCAGTATTTT. The chain recombines TRBV12-3 or TRBV12-4 with TRBJ2-3; 11 bases line up with TRBD2. This CDR3 has 18 residues. Losses at the gene ends were 5 bases for V and 4 bases for J; bases not matched to a gene: 14.

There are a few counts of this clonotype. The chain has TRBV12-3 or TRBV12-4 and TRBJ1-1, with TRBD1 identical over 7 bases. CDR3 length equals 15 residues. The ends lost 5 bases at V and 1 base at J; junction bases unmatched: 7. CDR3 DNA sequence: TGTGCCAGCAGTGAGAAACAGGGGCCGAACACTGAAGCTTTCTTT. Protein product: CASSEKQGPNTEAFF.

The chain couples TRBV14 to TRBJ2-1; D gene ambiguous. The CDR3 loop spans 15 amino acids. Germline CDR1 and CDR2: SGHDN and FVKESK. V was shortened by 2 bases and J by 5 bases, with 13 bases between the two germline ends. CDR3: CASSQFLPSNNEQFF. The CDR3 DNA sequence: TGTGCCAGCAGCCAATTTCTCCCGAGCAACAATGAGCAGTTCTTC. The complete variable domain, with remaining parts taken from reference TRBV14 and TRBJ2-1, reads EAGVTQFPSHSVIEKGQTVTLRCDPISGHDNLYWYRRVMGKEIKFLLHFVKESKQDESGMPNNRFLAERTGGTYSTLKVQPAELEDSGVYFCASSQFLPSNNEQFFGPGTRLTVL.

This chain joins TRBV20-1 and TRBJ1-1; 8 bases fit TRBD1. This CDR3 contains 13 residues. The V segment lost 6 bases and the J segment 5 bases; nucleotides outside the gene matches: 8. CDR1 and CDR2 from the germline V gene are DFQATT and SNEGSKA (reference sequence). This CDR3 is CSAGGQGKTEAFF. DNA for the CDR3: TGCAGTGCAGGAGGACAGGGAAAGACTGAAGCTTTCTTT.